The 29 T cell receptor beta chains reported below all come from one sample, sequenced in a study of technical replicates of blood from several donors. Only in-frame clones appear in the TCRdb table, and some are missing; sequencing was by immunoSEQ multiplex PCR. The sample holds approximately 99,000 clones; nearly 97% are singletons and the top ten take 0.2% to 0.25%. The sequenced sample was T cells isolated from PBMCs. These receptor sequences come from a human donor in good health.

The chain couples TRBV10-2 to TRBJ1-5; 10 nucleotides align to TRBD1. Germline CDR1 reads WSHSY; CDR2 reads SAAADI. The V segment lost 0 bases and the J segment 7 bases; nucleotides outside the gene matches: 6. The length of the CDR3 is 16 residues. Here the CDR3 DNA reads TGCGCCAGCAGTGAGTCAAGGACAGGGGGTGGGCAGCCCCAGCATTTT. Its translation is CASSESRTGGGQPQHF.

V is TRBV5-6 and J is TRBJ1-4; TRBD1 agrees at 7 bases. Germline V lookup: CDR1 SGHDT, CDR2 YYEEEE. Trimming cost V 1 base and J 3 bases; bases outside gene matches: 6. This CDR3 is 16 amino acids long. CDR3 sequence (DNA): TGTGCCAGCAGCTTGAGCCCGGGACAGTCTAATGAAAAACTGTTTTTT. It is translated as CASSLSPGQSNEKLFF.

The V call is TRBV27, the J call TRBJ2-1; no clear D. This CDR3 contains 15 residues. V lost 5 bases and J 0 bases, leaving 11 bases between the germline ends. Germline lookup yields CDR1 MNHEY and CDR2 SMNVEV (reference sequence). The CDR3 region is CASSPDTVSYNEQFF. The CDR3 DNA sequence: TGTGCCAGCAGTCCCGACACTGTCTCCTACAATGAGCAGTTCTTC.

This clone was found once. The J gene is TRBJ2-3, the V gene TRBV4-1; 7 nucleotides align to TRBD2. CDR3 size: 16 residues. Trimming cost V 7 bases and J 7 bases; bases outside gene matches: 17. CDR1 is MGHRA and CDR2 is YSYEKL in the germline V gene. The CDR3 coding sequence is TGCGCCAGCAACCCGCTAGGACGGGGGGACGTTTATACGCAGTATTTT. It specifies CASNPLGRGDVYTQYF.

There are a few counts of this clone. The genes are TRBV19 and TRBJ2-3; D is unclear. Germline V gene lookup returns CDR1 LNHDA and CDR2 SQIVND (reference sequence). The ends were cut back, 6 bases at V and 3 bases at J, with 10 bases in the middle. The length of the CDR3 is 13 residues. Here the CDR3 reads CASRRETTDTQYF. The CDR3 bases are TGTGCCAGTAGACGAGAAACTACAGATACGCAGTATTTT.

The chain recombines TRBV9 with TRBJ1-2; no clear D. This CDR3 comprises 16 residues. Germline-derived CDR1 and CDR2 are SGDLS and YYNGEE. Trimming stripped 3 bases from V and 7 bases from J, with 22 bases between. Written as DNA, the CDR3 is TGTGCCAGCAGCGGCGGGTCGGCTTCAAAACCGCCTGGCTACACCTTC. Its translation is CASSGGSASKPPGYTF.

A remark on this clone: Other DNA sequences within the sample encode an identical CDR3. The gene calls are TRBV4-2 and TRBJ2-1; 12 bases fit TRBD2. Losses at the gene ends were 3 bases for V and 7 bases for J; bases not matched to a gene: 7. Germline CDR1 and CDR2: LGHNA and YNFKEQ. This CDR3 spans 16 amino acids. The CDR3 DNA reads TGTGCCAGCAGCCAGGGTCTAGCGGGGGGGCAGAATGAGCAGTTCTTC. This encodes CASSQGLAGGQNEQFF.

The V gene is TRBV27, the J gene TRBJ1-6, with a tentative D call TRBD1 (6 bases). Trimming stripped 6 bases from V and 8 bases from J, with 23 bases between. CDR1 is MNHEY and CDR2 is SMNVEV in the germline V gene (reference sequence). The CDR3 is 17 amino acids. CDR3 sequence reads: CASSEGTLGGVDSPLHF. CDR3 coding DNA: TGTGCCAGCAGCGAAGGGACATTAGGAGGTGTGGATTCACCCCTCCACTTT.

The sample holds a few counts of this clone. The chain employs TRBV5-4 and TRBJ2-2; 13 nucleotides line up with TRBD2. The CDR3 runs to 16 residues. V shed 4 bases and J 2 bases; nucleotides not matched to a gene: 2. CDR1 and CDR2 (germline): SGHNT, YYREEE (reference sequence). For the CDR3, the DNA is TGTGCCAGCAGCGCGGGACTAGCGGGAAACACCGGGGAGCTGTTTTTT. Its translation is CASSAGLAGNTGELFF.

The chain combines TRBV6-5 with TRBJ2-7; the match to TRBD1 covers 7 bases. V was pared by 6 bases and J by 3 bases, with 8 bases of the junction left unmatched. Germline CDR1 is MNHEY and CDR2 is SVGAGI. The CDR3 has 14 amino acids. The CDR3 reads CASSHAGTVYEQYF. CDR3 DNA sequence: TGTGCCAGCAGCCACGCCGGGACAGTCTACGAGCAGTACTTC.

The chain uses TRBV19 and TRBJ2-1; TRBD2 is a possible D gene (5 bases). CDR1 is LNHDA and CDR2 is SQIVND in the germline V gene (reference sequence). Deletions cut 5 bases from V and 2 bases from J, with 19 bases between. The CDR3 extends over 17 amino acids. The CDR3 DNA reads TGTGCCAGTAGTTTCATCGCGGGTGTGCGGCCCTACAATGAGCAGTTCTTC. Its translation: CASSFIAGVRPYNEQFF. Full variable domain (rest looked up from reference TRBV19 and TRBJ2-1): DGGITQSPKYLFRKEGQNVTLSCEQNLNHDAMYWYRQDPGQGLRLIYYSQIVNDFQKGDIAEGYSVSREKKESFPLTVTSAQKNPTAFYLCASSFIAGVRPYNEQFFGPGTRLTVL.

This chain links TRBV18 with TRBJ2-1; 11 nucleotides line up with TRBD2. Germline loops: CDR1 KGHSH, CDR2 LQKENI. The CDR3 runs 17 residues. V shed 2 bases, J shed 5 bases, and the junction held 8 bases outside the gene matches. The CDR3 protein is CASSPWASGGPDNEQFF. DNA for the CDR3: TGTGCCAGCTCACCATGGGCTAGCGGGGGGCCCGACAATGAGCAGTTCTTC.

This clone has a single count. V and J are TRBV27 and TRBJ2-7; TRBD2 aligns across 8 bases. Germline V CDR1 and CDR2: MNHEY, SMNVEV (reference sequence). Trimming cost V 6 bases and J 6 bases; bases outside gene matches: 13. This CDR3 region has 15 residues. The CDR3 protein is CASRTGRALTPEQYF. For the CDR3, the DNA is TGTGCCAGCAGGACCGGGAGGGCCTTAACTCCCGAGCAGTACTTC.

The chain uses TRBV25-1 and TRBJ1-1; D is perhaps TRBD1 (5 bases). Trimming shortened V by 6 bases and J by 3 bases, and 11 bases separated the two germline ends. Germline CDR1 is MGHDK and CDR2 is SYGVNS. This CDR3 is built from 13 residues. CDR3 protein: CASSRDLDTEAFF. DNA for the CDR3: TGTGCCAGCAGCCGGGACTTGGACACTGAAGCTTTCTTT.

The V and J genes are TRBV9 and TRBJ2-5, with TRBD2 as a possible D gene (5 bases). V lost 7 bases to trimming and J lost 1 base, with 17 bases between them. The CDR3 totals 15 residues. Germline loops: CDR1 SGDLS, CDR2 YYNGEE. CDR3 nucleotide sequence: TGTGCCAGCTCAGAGGGTGGGGTTAGCCAAGAGACCCAGTACTTC. This gives the protein CASSEGGVSQETQYF. Complete variable domain (other parts from reference TRBV9 and TRBJ2-5): DSGVTQTPKHLITATGQRVTLRCSPRSGDLSVYWYQQSLDQGLQFLIQYYNGEERAKGNILERFSAQQFPDLHSELNLSSLELGDSALYFCASSEGGVSQETQYFGPGTRLLVL.

The genes are TRBV7-9 and TRBJ2-7; a possible D gene is TRBD2 (5 bases). Trimming removed 2 bases at V and 7 bases at J, with 18 bases between. The CDR3 runs 15 residues. Germline CDR1 SEHNR, CDR2 FQNEAQ (reference sequence). The CDR3 nucleotides read TGTGCCAGCAGCTTATCCGTCATAGCCGGCGGGGAGCAGTACTTC. Translation: CASSLSVIAGGEQYF.

V is TRBV20-1 and J is TRBJ1-2, with TRBD1 matching over 7 bases. V trimming: 6 bases; J trimming: 8 bases; junction bases outside the gene matches: 6. CDR1 DFQATT and CDR2 SNEGSKA come from the germline V gene (reference sequence). This CDR3 contains 11 residues. CDR3 DNA: TGCAGTGCCGGGACAGCTGGAGGCTACACCTTC. Amino acids: CSAGTAGGYTF.

The chain joins TRBV4-1 to TRBJ1-1; TRBD1 agrees at 8 bases. Germline CDR1 and CDR2: MGHRA and YSYEKL. The CDR3 runs 13 residues. V shed 0 bases and J 10 bases; nucleotides not matched to a gene: 4. This CDR3 reads CASSQDRGLGAFF. The CDR3 nucleotides read TGCGCCAGCAGCCAAGACAGGGGGCTTGGAGCTTTCTTT.

This clone was detected a few times. The chain has TRBV7-9 and TRBJ1-4, with 9 bases that match TRBD1. Unmatched junction bases numbered 3, after V lost 5 bases and J lost 8 bases. This CDR3 is built from 13 residues. In germline, CDR1 is SEHNR, CDR2 FQNEAQ (reference sequence). The DNA of the CDR3 is TGTGCCAGCAGCGTGGGACAGGGAGAAAAACTGTTTTTT. It specifies CASSVGQGEKLFF.

The chain links TRBV7-9 to TRBJ2-2; 8 positions agree with TRBD1. Germline V gene lookup returns CDR1 SEHNR and CDR2 FQNEAQ (reference sequence). Germline trimming cut 1 base from V and 5 bases from J; bases unmatched to any gene: 6. This CDR3 contains 16 residues. The DNA of the CDR3 is TGTGCCAGCAGCTTAGGCCGGACAGGGCGAACCGGGGAGCTGTTTTTT. Translating it yields CASSLGRTGRTGELFF. Combining the CDR3 with reference TRBV7-9 and TRBJ2-2 gives the whole variable domain DTGVSQNPRHKITKRGQNVTFRCDPISEHNRLYWYRQTLGQGPEFLTYFQNEAQLEKSRLLSDRFSAERPKGSFSTLEIQRTEQGDSAMYLCASSLGRTGRTGELFFGEGSRLTVL.

This sequence joins TRBV5-6 and TRBJ2-7, with 9 nucleotides matching TRBD1. This CDR3 is built from 16 residues. J lost 6 bases, V lost 4 bases, and 14 bases had no gene match. The germline V gene has CDR1 SGHDT and CDR2 YYEEEE. CDR3: CASSDGTGNRRREQYF. The DNA of the CDR3 is TGTGCCAGCAGCGACGGGACAGGGAATCGCCGGCGCGAGCAGTACTTC.

This chain uses TRBV5-4 with TRBJ2-7; no clear D gene. This CDR3 has 14 residues. CDR1 is SGHNT and CDR2 is YYREEE in the germline V gene (reference sequence). V gave up 2 bases and J gave up 5 bases, with 14 bases separating them. The CDR3 is CASSLALEPNEQYF. CDR3 nucleotides: TGTGCCAGCAGCTTAGCTCTAGAACCCAACGAGCAGTACTTC.

The chain links TRBV27 to TRBJ1-1, with 7 bases that match TRBD1. Germline-derived CDR1 and CDR2 are MNHEY and SMNVEV (reference sequence). The CDR3 is 15 amino acids. Trimming cost V 4 bases and J 3 bases; bases outside gene matches: 8. CDR3 coding DNA: TGTGCCAGCAGTTCGGGGAGAGACAGGGACACTGAAGCTTTCTTT. Translated, it gives CASSSGRDRDTEAFF.

The chain is built from TRBV6-1 and TRBJ2-2, with TRBD2 identical over 7 bases. V shed 6 bases and J 10 bases; nucleotides not matched to a gene: 11. Germline-derived CDR1 and CDR2 are MNHNS and SASEGT. CDR3 length equals 14 residues. The CDR3 loop is CASRVRSGIKELFF. The CDR3 coding sequence is TGTGCCAGCAGGGTAAGGAGCGGGATCAAGGAGCTGTTTTTT.

V gene TRBV7-2 combines with J gene TRBJ1-2, with 7 bases matching TRBD1. The CDR3 covers 16 residues. Germline V gene lookup returns CDR1 SGHTA and CDR2 FQGNSA. V was clipped by 3 bases and J by 4 bases; unmatched bases: 11. The CDR3 DNA is TGTGCCAGCAGCTTCCCGTCTAGGGGGCATAGCTATGGCTACACCTTC. This translates into CASSFPSRGHSYGYTF.

This chain links TRBV5-1 with TRBJ1-1; D is undetermined. Deletions cut 3 bases from V and 2 bases from J, with 5 bases between. The length of the CDR3 is 12 residues. CDR1 is SGHRS, CDR2 YFSETQ, per germline. CDR3 in amino acids: CASSYSNTEAFF. In DNA, the CDR3 is TGCGCCAGCAGCTATAGCAACACTGAAGCTTTCTTT.

The chain carries TRBV30 and TRBJ1-2; 9 bases are shared with TRBD1. Trimming cost V 5 bases and J 0 bases; bases outside gene matches: 7. CDR1 GTSNPN and CDR2 SVGIG come from the germline V gene (reference sequence). This CDR3 is 15 amino acids long. The CDR3 DNA reads TGTGCCTGGGATCACAGGGGGCGAACTAACTATGGCTACACCTTC. It translates to CAWDHRGRTNYGYTF.

The rearrangement uses TRBV25-1 and TRBJ2-1; 10 bases align to TRBD1. CDR1 and CDR2 (germline): MGHDK, SYGVNS. The trim removed 1 base at V and 13 bases at J, leaving 4 bases unmatched. CDR3 size: 13 residues. The CDR3 is CASSELGTGDQFF. The CDR3 DNA follows: TGTGCCAGCAGTGAATTAGGGACAGGGGATCAGTTCTTC. The whole variable domain, remainder taken from reference TRBV25-1 and TRBJ2-1, is EADIYQTPRYLVIGTGKKITLECSQTMGHDKMYWYQQDPGMELHLIHYSYGVNSTEKGDLSSESTVSRIRTEHFPLTLESARPSHTSQYLCASSELGTGDQFFGPGTRLTVL.

The chain carries TRBV19 and TRBJ2-5, with 9 bases fitting TRBD1. V lost 5 bases and J lost 5; bases outside the gene matches: 9. The CDR3 runs 15 residues. CDR1 LNHDA and CDR2 SQIVND come from the germline V gene (reference sequence). This CDR3 reads CASSSTSGTGETQYF. The CDR3 DNA reads as TGTGCCAGTAGTTCTACCTCCGGGACAGGGGAGACCCAGTACTTC.